This TCR beta chain appears in the sequencing data of a study of OX40 agonist ivuxolimab in advanced cancers. Study information: The mean age was approximately 56 years, ranging from about 20 to 85, with more than 70% of participants male. Three patients had partial responses: one hepatocellular carcinoma, two cutaneous melanoma.

V was cut by 4 bases and J by 3 bases, with 18 bases left in between. This CDR3 comprises 16 residues. Germline CDR1 is MGHRA and CDR2 is YSYEKL. TCRdb's copy holds only in-frame clones and misses some; the assay was immunoSEQ multiplex PCR. Among some 40,000 clones listed, about nine tenths were seen once. Sequencing was performed on CD4+ or CD8+ T cells sorted from blood, taken in a trial of the OX40 agonist ivuxolimab. The rearrangement uses TRBV4-1 and TRBJ1-1; D possibly corresponds to TRBD1 (6 bases). The receptor was isolated from an adult with an advanced solid tumor such as melanoma, head and neck, liver or kidney cancer. CDR3 in amino acids: CASSLITGIHDTEAFF. The DNA of the CDR3 is TGCGCCAGCAGCCTCATCACAGGGATCCACGACACTGAAGCTTTCTTT.